The clone carrying this T cell receptor beta chain was recorded at least ten times. Its antigen is as yet unknown. From the germline J gene comes the end of the CDR3, since the read stops 3 residues before it. This sample was taken from a study of T cell clonality in common variable immunodeficiency. Study results and caveats: Reportedly, TCR beta sequences from common variable immunodeficiency showed fewer deletions and N-nucleotide insertions.

Germline V CDR1 and CDR2: LGHNT, FRNRAP. The CDR3 is 19 residues long. The ends lost 4 bases at V and 0 bases at J; junction bases unmatched: 14. The repertoire was sequenced with immunoSEQ multiplex PCR; TCRdb's copy has only in-frame clones and lacks some. The sample was found to contain fewer than 30,000 clones, and every one recurs. No CVID subject was ill or on immunomodulatory drugs when sampled. The clonotype was recovered from a human donor with common variable immunodeficiency. Sequencing input: peripheral blood mononuclear cells. This chain connects TRBV12-5 to TRBJ2-1; 8 nucleotides line up with TRBD2. CDR3 amino acids: CASGSPGGAGGDSYNEQFF. The covered CDR3 bases are TGTGCTAGTGGTTCGCCGGGGGGGGCGGGAGGAGACTCCTACAATGAG.